A selection of T cell receptor beta chains follows, all from one sample in a study of shared clonotypes between healthy human individuals. Assay: immunoSEQ multiplex PCR; the TCRdb copy retains only in-frame clones and omits some. The sample gives about 2.3 million clones, less than 95% of which show up once; roughly 0.34% is in the top ten. The sequenced sample consisted of naive CD4+ T cells from PBMCs. The origin of the receptors is a man between 18 and 35 years old in good health. Some clones in this sample may be carry-over from other donors' samples. The CDR3 runs from the conserved cysteine through the conserved F or W. The order of the fields is V gene, D gene, clone size, J gene, CDR3 DNA, CDR3 protein. The D gene is left open where the match is weak. Clone size, where shown, is once, few, many, or a class for clones that have expanded.

v_gene: TRBV7-8
d_gene: TRBD2
abundance: -
j_gene: TRBJ2-1
CDR3nt: TGTGCCAGCAGCCCCTATATAGCGGGAGTTGCGTTCTTC
CDR3aa: CASSPYIAGVAFF

v_gene: TRBV28
d_gene: TRBD2
abundance: -
j_gene: TRBJ2-5
CDR3nt: TGTGCCAGCAGGATGAGCGGGATAGAGACCCAGTACTTC
CDR3aa: CASRMSGIETQYF

v_gene: TRBV29-1
d_gene: -
abundance: few
j_gene: TRBJ1-1
CDR3nt: TGCACAGCGGTCCAACGGTTGAACACTGAAGCTTTCTTT
CDR3aa: CTAVQRLNTEAFF

v_gene: TRBV2
d_gene: TRBD1
abundance: -
j_gene: TRBJ1-5
CDR3nt: TGTGCCAGCACCCCGAGGACAGGGGAGGATCAGCCCCAGCATTTT
CDR3aa: CASTPRTGEDQPQHF

v_gene: TRBV29-1
d_gene: TRBD1
abundance: -
j_gene: TRBJ1-5
CDR3nt: TGCAGCGCCAGGGGGGACTCCAATCAGCCCCAGCATTTT
CDR3aa: CSARGDSNQPQHF

v_gene: TRBV7-2
d_gene: TRBD1
abundance: -
j_gene: TRBJ1-2
CDR3nt: TGTGCCAGCAGCTTAGGACACGGGACAGTCGACTATGGCTACACCTTC
CDR3aa: CASSLGHGTVDYGYTF

v_gene: TRBV28
d_gene: TRBD1
abundance: -
j_gene: TRBJ1-5
CDR3nt: TGTGCCAGCAGTTGGGCGGGACAGGGGGAGTTTCAGCCCCAGCATTTT
CDR3aa: CASSWAGQGEFQPQHF

v_gene: TRBV11-2
d_gene: -
abundance: -
j_gene: TRBJ2-5
CDR3nt: TGTGCCAGCAGCTCCCTAGGGGGTAAGGCGGAGACCCAGTACTTC
CDR3aa: CASSSLGGKAETQYF

v_gene: TRBV7-2
d_gene: -
abundance: once
j_gene: TRBJ1-2
CDR3nt: TGTGCCAGTACCCGGGGGCGGGCTAACTATGGCTACACCTTC
CDR3aa: CASTRGRANYGYTF

v_gene: TRBV5-6
d_gene: -
abundance: -
j_gene: TRBJ2-3
CDR3nt: TGTGCCAGCAGCTTGTCGGCAGGGGTAGGCACAGATACGCAGTATTTT
CDR3aa: CASSLSAGVGTDTQYF

v_gene: TRBV6-6
d_gene: TRBD1
abundance: -
j_gene: TRBJ2-3
CDR3nt: TGTGCCAGCACAGGGGGGACAGGGGGCAATGCGCAGTATTTT
CDR3aa: CASTGGTGGNAQYF

v_gene: TRBV9
d_gene: -
abundance: -
j_gene: TRBJ2-5
CDR3nt: TGTGCCAGCAGCGCCTCGATGGGAGGAGAGACCCAGTACTTC
CDR3aa: CASSASMGGETQYF

v_gene: TRBV5-1
d_gene: -
abundance: -
j_gene: TRBJ2-1
CDR3nt: TGCGCCAGCAGCTCACAGACAGTCGCTGGAAATGAGCAGTTCTTC
CDR3aa: CASSSQTVAGNEQFF

v_gene: TRBV4-1
d_gene: -
abundance: -
j_gene: TRBJ2-6
CDR3nt: TGCGCCAGCAGCTCTCGGACAGCCCCTTTGCCCGGGGCCAACGTCCTGACTTTC
CDR3aa: CASSSRTAPLPGANVLTF

v_gene: TRBV2
d_gene: -
abundance: -
j_gene: TRBJ2-5
CDR3nt: TGTGCCAGCAGGGGCGAGGGCGAGACCCAGTACTTC
CDR3aa: CASRGEGETQYF

v_gene: TRBV2
d_gene: TRBD1
abundance: -
j_gene: TRBJ1-2
CDR3nt: TGTGCCAGCAGTGAAGGGTCAGGGGGTCATGGCTACACCTTC
CDR3aa: CASSEGSGGHGYTF

v_gene: TRBV7-2
d_gene: -
abundance: -
j_gene: TRBJ1-1
CDR3nt: TGTGCCAGCAGCCCACGGGCCTTGAACACTGAAGCTTTCTTT
CDR3aa: CASSPRALNTEAFF

v_gene: TRBV11-2
d_gene: -
abundance: few
j_gene: TRBJ2-2
CDR3nt: TGTGCCAGCAGCTCGGGGGAGCTGTTTTTT
CDR3aa: CASSSGELFF

v_gene: TRBV5-5
d_gene: TRBD1
abundance: -
j_gene: TRBJ2-7
CDR3nt: TGTGCCAGCAGCCGGGACAGGCTCCCGGGCTACGAGCAGTACTTC
CDR3aa: CASSRDRLPGYEQYF

v_gene: TRBV7-8
d_gene: -
abundance: -
j_gene: TRBJ2-3
CDR3nt: TGTGCCTCCGAGCAGGTCCGCACAGATACGCAGTATTTT
CDR3aa: CASEQVRTDTQYF

v_gene: TRBV30
d_gene: TRBD1
abundance: -
j_gene: TRBJ2-3
CDR3nt: TGTGCCTGGAAAGGGGACAGATGGGCGACTAGCACAGATACGCAGTATTTT
CDR3aa: CAWKGDRWATSTDTQYF

v_gene: TRBV29-1
d_gene: TRBD2
abundance: -
j_gene: TRBJ2-5
CDR3nt: TGCAGCGTTGCGACTAGCGTAGAGACCCAGTACTTC
CDR3aa: CSVATSVETQYF

v_gene: TRBV18
d_gene: -
abundance: -
j_gene: TRBJ2-7
CDR3nt: TGTGCCAGCTCTCCACAGGGAACCGAGCAGTACTTC
CDR3aa: CASSPQGTEQYF

v_gene: TRBV29-1
d_gene: TRBD1
abundance: -
j_gene: TRBJ1-1
CDR3nt: TGCAGCGTCGACTCCGGGACAGGGTTGGCTTTCTTT
CDR3aa: CSVDSGTGLAFF

v_gene: TRBV5-1
d_gene: TRBD2
abundance: -
j_gene: TRBJ2-3
CDR3nt: TGCGCCAGCAGCCCTGGGACTAGCGTTCGCACAGATACGCAGTATTTT
CDR3aa: CASSPGTSVRTDTQYF

v_gene: TRBV11-3
d_gene: -
abundance: -
j_gene: TRBJ2-3
CDR3nt: TGTGCCAGCAGCTTAGAAGGGGGTGCTGCGCAGTATTTT
CDR3aa: CASSLEGGAAQYF

v_gene: TRBV5-1
d_gene: TRBD1
abundance: -
j_gene: TRBJ1-1
CDR3nt: TGCGCCAGCAGCTATTCTAGACAGGGGAACACTGAAGCTTTCTTT
CDR3aa: CASSYSRQGNTEAFF

v_gene: TRBV28
d_gene: -
abundance: -
j_gene: TRBJ1-2
CDR3nt: TGTGCCAGCAGTTTGCCGGGACTGAGGCATGGCTACACCTTC
CDR3aa: CASSLPGLRHGYTF

v_gene: TRBV5-6
d_gene: TRBD1
abundance: -
j_gene: TRBJ1-2
CDR3nt: TGTGCCAGCAGCCCAACCGACAGGGTCTATGGCTACACCTTC
CDR3aa: CASSPTDRVYGYTF

v_gene: TRBV28
d_gene: -
abundance: -
j_gene: TRBJ1-2
CDR3nt: TGTGCCAGCAGTTTAAAGGCAGGGAGGAATGGCTACACCTTC
CDR3aa: CASSLKAGRNGYTF

v_gene: TRBV29-1
d_gene: TRBD1
abundance: few
j_gene: TRBJ1-1
CDR3nt: TGCAGCGTCGACAGGGCGAACACTGAAGCTTTCTTT
CDR3aa: CSVDRANTEAFF

v_gene: TRBV7-9
d_gene: TRBD1
abundance: -
j_gene: TRBJ1-2
CDR3nt: TGTGCCAGCAGCTTGGGGCAGGGGGCCTACGGCTACACCTTC
CDR3aa: CASSLGQGAYGYTF

v_gene: TRBV9
d_gene: -
abundance: -
j_gene: TRBJ2-1
CDR3nt: TGTGCCAGCAGCGTAGGCGGGACTCGCTCCTACAATGAGCAGTTCTTC
CDR3aa: CASSVGGTRSYNEQFF

v_gene: TRBV5-1
d_gene: -
abundance: once
j_gene: TRBJ1-2
CDR3nt: TGCGCCAGCAGCTTTTTCGATGGGGGTGGCTATGGCTACACCTTC
CDR3aa: CASSFFDGGGYGYTF

v_gene: TRBV10-3
d_gene: TRBD1
abundance: -
j_gene: TRBJ1-5
CDR3nt: TGTGCCATCAGTGAGTGGGGACAGGGAGTGGATCAGCCCCAGCATTTT
CDR3aa: CAISEWGQGVDQPQHF

v_gene: TRBV2
d_gene: TRBD1
abundance: once
j_gene: TRBJ1-4
CDR3nt: TGTGCCAGCAGTGGGCAGGGGGTGGCTAATGAAAAACTGTTTTTT
CDR3aa: CASSGQGVANEKLFF

v_gene: TRBV5-1
d_gene: -
abundance: -
j_gene: TRBJ2-7
CDR3nt: TGCGCCAGCAGCTTGGAACAGGATACCTACGAGCAGTACTTC
CDR3aa: CASSLEQDTYEQYF

v_gene: TRBV7-2
d_gene: -
abundance: -
j_gene: TRBJ2-2
CDR3nt: TGTGCCAGCAGCTTAGACAGGGCGAACACCGGGGAGCTGTTTTTT
CDR3aa: CASSLDRANTGELFF

v_gene: TRBV18
d_gene: -
abundance: -
j_gene: TRBJ1-2
CDR3nt: TGTGCCAGCTCACCGATCGCAGGGTCTAACTATGGCTACACCTTC
CDR3aa: CASSPIAGSNYGYTF

v_gene: TRBV5-5
d_gene: TRBD2
abundance: -
j_gene: TRBJ2-3
CDR3nt: TGTGCCAGCAGCTTGGGGGGAACTAGCGTCGCTGATACGCAGTATTTT
CDR3aa: CASSLGGTSVADTQYF

v_gene: TRBV11-3
d_gene: -
abundance: -
j_gene: TRBJ2-7
CDR3nt: TGTGCCAGCAGCCCCCGATCGGCATCCTACGAGCAGTACTTC
CDR3aa: CASSPRSASYEQYF

v_gene: TRBV21-1
d_gene: -
abundance: -
j_gene: TRBJ1-1
CDR3nt: TGTGCCAGCAGCCTCGAGGGGGAACAGGGAAGTTCTGAAGCTTTCTTT
CDR3aa: CASSLEGEQGSSEAFF

v_gene: TRBV4-1
d_gene: -
abundance: few
j_gene: TRBJ1-1
CDR3nt: TGCGCCAGCAGCCCTGGGTCCATGATCATGAACACTGAAGCTTTCTTT
CDR3aa: CASSPGSMIMNTEAFF

v_gene: TRBV9
d_gene: -
abundance: -
j_gene: TRBJ2-1
CDR3nt: TGTGCCAGCAGCCTATTAGGTTCCTACAATGAGCAGTTCTTC
CDR3aa: CASSLLGSYNEQFF

v_gene: TRBV28
d_gene: -
abundance: -
j_gene: TRBJ1-1
CDR3nt: TGTGCCAGCAGTTTATCGGGGCGAGCTGAAGCTTTCTTT
CDR3aa: CASSLSGRAEAFF

v_gene: TRBV5-1
d_gene: TRBD1
abundance: -
j_gene: TRBJ2-3
CDR3nt: TGCGCCAGCAGCTCCCGGGACAGGACGGTCACAGATACGCAGTATTTT
CDR3aa: CASSSRDRTVTDTQYF

v_gene: TRBV5-1
d_gene: -
abundance: -
j_gene: TRBJ1-2
CDR3nt: TGCGCCAGCAGCTTGCTCGCCAGTCCTAACTATGGCTACACCTTC
CDR3aa: CASSLLASPNYGYTF

v_gene: TRBV2
d_gene: -
abundance: -
j_gene: TRBJ2-7
CDR3nt: TGTGCCAGCAGTGGTGGCAGGGGTTACGAGCAGTACTTC
CDR3aa: CASSGGRGYEQYF

v_gene: TRBV6-4
d_gene: -
abundance: -
j_gene: TRBJ1-2
CDR3nt: TGTGCCAGCACCCCGGACAGAACATCCTATGGCTACACCTTC
CDR3aa: CASTPDRTSYGYTF

v_gene: TRBV6-5
d_gene: TRBD1
abundance: -
j_gene: TRBJ1-2
CDR3nt: TGTGCCAGCAGTTCAGGGGGGGGGCCAAGGCCCTATGGCTACACCTTC
CDR3aa: CASSSGGGPRPYGYTF

v_gene: TRBV28
d_gene: -
abundance: once
j_gene: TRBJ1-2
CDR3nt: TGTGCCAGCAGTTCCGTTGAAGCTAACTATGGCTACACCTTC
CDR3aa: CASSSVEANYGYTF

v_gene: TRBV5-5
d_gene: -
abundance: -
j_gene: TRBJ1-5
CDR3nt: TGTGCCAGCAGCTTGGGCGGGATGTGGGAGCAGCCCCAGCATTTT
CDR3aa: CASSLGGMWEQPQHF

v_gene: TRBV29-1
d_gene: -
abundance: -
j_gene: TRBJ1-1
CDR3nt: TGCAGCGTTGTAGGCAGGTCAGGAAACACTGAAGCTTTCTTT
CDR3aa: CSVVGRSGNTEAFF

v_gene: TRBV19
d_gene: -
abundance: -
j_gene: TRBJ2-5
CDR3nt: TGTGCCAGTAGTACCTCGACGCTTCGGGAGACCCAGTACTTC
CDR3aa: CASSTSTLRETQYF

v_gene: TRBV28
d_gene: -
abundance: few
j_gene: TRBJ1-1
CDR3nt: TGTGCCAGCACCACTGAGTTGGCTCTTGGGCGCACTGAAGCTTTCTTT
CDR3aa: CASTTELALGRTEAFF